This TCR beta chain was sequenced in a study of cytomegalovirus exposure and HLA in healthy donors. The PCR made use of 60 Vbeta and 13 Jbeta primers. Using immunoSEQ multiplex PCR, the repertoire was profiled, and TCRdb retains in-frame clones only, with some absent. The top ten hold 3.5% to 4% of the sample, which has nearly 300,000 clones, roughly 88% seen once. The germline V gene has CDR1 MDHEN and CDR2 SYDVKM. V shed 6 bases, J shed 4 bases, and the junction held 10 bases outside the gene matches. The CDR3 totals 15 residues. The receptor was derived from a man between 35 and 55 years old in good health and CMV-seropositive. V usage is TRBV28 and J usage is TRBJ2-7; 9 positions agree with TRBD2. Sequences were obtained from PBMCs. CDR3 bases: TGTGCCAGCAGGACGGCGGGCGGGAGGGCGTACGAGCAGTACTTC. Translating gives CASRTAGGRAYEQYF.